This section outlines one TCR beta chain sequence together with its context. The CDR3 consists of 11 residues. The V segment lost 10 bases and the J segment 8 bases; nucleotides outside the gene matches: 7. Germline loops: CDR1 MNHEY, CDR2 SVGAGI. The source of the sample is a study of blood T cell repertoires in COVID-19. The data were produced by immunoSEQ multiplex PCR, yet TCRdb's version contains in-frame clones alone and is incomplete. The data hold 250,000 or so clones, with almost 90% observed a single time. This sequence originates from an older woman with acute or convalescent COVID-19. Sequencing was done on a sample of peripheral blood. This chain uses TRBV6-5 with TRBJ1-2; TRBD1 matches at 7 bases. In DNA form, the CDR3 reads TGTGCCACAGACAGGGTTTGGGGCTACACCTTC. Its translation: CATDRVWGYTF.